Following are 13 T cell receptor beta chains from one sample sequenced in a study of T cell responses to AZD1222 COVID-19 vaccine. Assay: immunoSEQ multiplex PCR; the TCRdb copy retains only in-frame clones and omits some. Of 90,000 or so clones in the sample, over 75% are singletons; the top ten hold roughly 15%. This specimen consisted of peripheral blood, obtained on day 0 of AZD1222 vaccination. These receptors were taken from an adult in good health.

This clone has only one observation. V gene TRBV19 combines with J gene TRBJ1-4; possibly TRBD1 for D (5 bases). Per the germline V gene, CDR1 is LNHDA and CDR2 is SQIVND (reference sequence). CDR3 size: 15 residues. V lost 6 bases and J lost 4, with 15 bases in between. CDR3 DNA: TGTGCCAGTAGCTACTCCGGGACTTTTAATGAAAAACTGTTTTTT. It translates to CASSYSGTFNEKLFF.

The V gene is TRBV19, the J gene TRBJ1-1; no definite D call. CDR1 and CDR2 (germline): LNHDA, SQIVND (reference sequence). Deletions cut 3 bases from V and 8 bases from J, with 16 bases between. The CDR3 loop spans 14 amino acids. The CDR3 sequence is CASSIGPVGTEAFF. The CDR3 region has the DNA TGTGCCAGTAGTATCGGCCCTGTGGGTACCGAAGCTTTCTTT.

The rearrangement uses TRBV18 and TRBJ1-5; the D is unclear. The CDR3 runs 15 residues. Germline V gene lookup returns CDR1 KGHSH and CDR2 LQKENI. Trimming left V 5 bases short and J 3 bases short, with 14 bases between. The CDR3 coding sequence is TGTGCCAGCTCATTTTCCCGGGCATCCAATCAGCCCCAGCATTTT. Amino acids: CASSFSRASNQPQHF.

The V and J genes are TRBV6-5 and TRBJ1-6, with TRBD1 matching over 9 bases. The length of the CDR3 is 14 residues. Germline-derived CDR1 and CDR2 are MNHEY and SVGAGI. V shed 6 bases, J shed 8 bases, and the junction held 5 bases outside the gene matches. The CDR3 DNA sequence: TGTGCCAGCAGGATAAGACAGGGGGATTCACCCCTCCACTTT. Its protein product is CASRIRQGDSPLHF.

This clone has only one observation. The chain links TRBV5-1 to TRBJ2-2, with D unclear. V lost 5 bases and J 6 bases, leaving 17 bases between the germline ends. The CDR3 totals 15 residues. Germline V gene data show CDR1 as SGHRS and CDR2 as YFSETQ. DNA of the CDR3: TGCGCCAGCAGGCCTGGACCCCCCCAGGCCGGGGAGCTGTTTTTT. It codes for CASRPGPPQAGELFF.

The CDR3 DNA is TGTGCCAGCAGCTCCCAAAGATTAGGGGACAGAATCTCCTACAATGAGCAGTTCTTC. It yields the protein CASSSQRLGDRISYNEQFF. The V gene is TRBV7-2, the J gene TRBJ2-1, with TRBD1 matching 7 bases. Germline lookup yields CDR1 SGHTA and CDR2 FQGNSA. The CDR3 runs to 19 residues. Trimming took 4 bases from V and 0 from J; bases not matched to a gene: 15.

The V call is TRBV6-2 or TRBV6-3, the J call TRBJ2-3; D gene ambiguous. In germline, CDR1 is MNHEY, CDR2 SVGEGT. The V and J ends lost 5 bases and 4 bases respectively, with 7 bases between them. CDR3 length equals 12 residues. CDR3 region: CASSLIPDTQYF. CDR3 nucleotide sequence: TGTGCCAGCAGTCTAATCCCAGATACGCAGTATTTT.

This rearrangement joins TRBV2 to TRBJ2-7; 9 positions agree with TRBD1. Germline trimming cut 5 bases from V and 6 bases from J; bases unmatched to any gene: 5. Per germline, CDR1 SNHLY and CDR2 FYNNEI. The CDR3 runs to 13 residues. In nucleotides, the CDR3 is TGTGCCAGCAGTACGGACAGGGGAAGCGAGCAGTACTTC. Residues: CASSTDRGSEQYF. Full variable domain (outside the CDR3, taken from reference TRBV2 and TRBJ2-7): EPEVTQTPSHQVTQMGQEVILRCVPISNHLYFYWYRQILGQKVEFLVSFYNNEISEKSEIFDDQFSVERPDGSNFTLKIRSTKLEDSAMYFCASSTDRGSEQYFGPGTRLTVT.

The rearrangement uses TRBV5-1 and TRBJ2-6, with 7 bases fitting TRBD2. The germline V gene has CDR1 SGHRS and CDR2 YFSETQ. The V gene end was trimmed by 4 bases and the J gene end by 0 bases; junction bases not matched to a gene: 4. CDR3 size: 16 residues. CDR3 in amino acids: CASSEGGDSGANVLTF. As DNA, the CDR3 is TGCGCCAGCAGCGAGGGAGGGGACTCTGGGGCCAACGTCCTGACTTTC.

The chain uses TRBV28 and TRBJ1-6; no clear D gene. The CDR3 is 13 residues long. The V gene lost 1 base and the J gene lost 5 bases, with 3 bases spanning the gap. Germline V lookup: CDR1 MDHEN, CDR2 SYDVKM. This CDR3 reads CASSLSDNSPLHF. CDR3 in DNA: TGTGCCAGCAGTTTATCTGATAATTCACCCCTCCACTTT. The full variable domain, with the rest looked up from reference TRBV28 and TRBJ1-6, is DVKVTQSSRYLVKRTGEKVFLECVQDMDHENMFWYRQDPGLGLRLIYFSYDVKMKEKGDIPEGYSVSREKKERFSLILESASTNQTSMYLCASSLSDNSPLHFGNGTRLTVT.

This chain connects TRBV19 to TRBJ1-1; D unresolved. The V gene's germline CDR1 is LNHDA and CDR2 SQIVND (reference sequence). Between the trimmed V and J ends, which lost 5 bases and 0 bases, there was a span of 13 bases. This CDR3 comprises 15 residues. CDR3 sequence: CASSGQRFLNTEAFF. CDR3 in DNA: TGTGCCAGTAGTGGGCAAAGGTTTCTGAACACTGAAGCTTTCTTT.

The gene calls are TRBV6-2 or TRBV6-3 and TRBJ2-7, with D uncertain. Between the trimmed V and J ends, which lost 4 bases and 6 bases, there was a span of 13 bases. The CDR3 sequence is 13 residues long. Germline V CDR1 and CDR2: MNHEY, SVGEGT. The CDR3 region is CASSSSPAREQYF. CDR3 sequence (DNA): TGTGCCAGCAGTTCATCCCCAGCTCGCGAGCAGTACTTC.

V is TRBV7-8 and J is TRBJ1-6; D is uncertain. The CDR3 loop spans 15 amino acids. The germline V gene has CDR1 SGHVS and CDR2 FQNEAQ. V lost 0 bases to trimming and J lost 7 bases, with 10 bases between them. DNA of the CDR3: TGTGCCAGCAGCTTAGCTCGTGGCAGGAATTCACCCCTCCACTTT. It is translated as CASSLARGRNSPLHF.